Described below is a single TCR beta chain sequence and its context. Germline CDR1 MNHNY, CDR2 SVGAGI (reference sequence). V lost 6 bases, J lost 1 base, and 20 bases lay in between. The CDR3 contains 17 residues. The data were taken from a study of blood T cell repertoires in COVID-19. Study-wide background: COVID-19 samples from acute and convalescent phases originated in the United States, Italy and Spain.

Per the original data handling: The authors estimated nucleated cell counts from reference gene primer amplification. The data were produced by immunoSEQ multiplex PCR, yet TCRdb's version contains in-frame clones alone and is incomplete. Clonal size and the V and J genes are those of that table, whereas D and trimming came from the DNA. The data show more than 200,000 clones, roughly 80% seen once. V gene TRBV6-6 combines with J gene TRBJ2-3, with D maybe TRBD1 (6 bases). Sequencing input: peripheral blood. This receptor was taken from an older man with acute or convalescent COVID-19. The CDR3 is CASSFQTGNARTDTQYF. The CDR3 nucleotides read TGTGCCAGCAGCTTTCAAACAGGGAATGCTCGCACAGATACGCAGTATTTT.